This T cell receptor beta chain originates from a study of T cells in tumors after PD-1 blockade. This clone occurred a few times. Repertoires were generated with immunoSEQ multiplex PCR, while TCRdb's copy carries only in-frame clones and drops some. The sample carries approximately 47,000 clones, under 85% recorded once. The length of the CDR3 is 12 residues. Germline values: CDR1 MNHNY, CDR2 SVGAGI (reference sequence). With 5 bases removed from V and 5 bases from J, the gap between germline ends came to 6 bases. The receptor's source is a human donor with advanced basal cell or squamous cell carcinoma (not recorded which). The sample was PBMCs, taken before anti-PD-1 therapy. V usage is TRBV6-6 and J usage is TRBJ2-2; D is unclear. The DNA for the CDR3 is TGTGCCAGCAGTCGGATTACCGGGGAGCTGTTTTTT. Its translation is CASSRITGELFF.